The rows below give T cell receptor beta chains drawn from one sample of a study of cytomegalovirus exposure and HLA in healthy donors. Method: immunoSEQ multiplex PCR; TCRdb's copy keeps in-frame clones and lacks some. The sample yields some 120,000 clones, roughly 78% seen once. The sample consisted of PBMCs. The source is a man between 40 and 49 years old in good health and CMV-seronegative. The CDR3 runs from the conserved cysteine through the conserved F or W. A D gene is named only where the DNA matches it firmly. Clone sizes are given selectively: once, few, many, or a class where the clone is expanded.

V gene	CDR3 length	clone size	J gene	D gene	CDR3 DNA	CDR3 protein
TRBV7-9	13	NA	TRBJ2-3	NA	TGTGCCAGCAGCTTAGGGGCCACAGATACGCAGTATTTT	CASSLGATDTQYF
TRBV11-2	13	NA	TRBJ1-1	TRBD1	TGTGCCAGCAGCAGGACAGGGGTAACTGAAGCTTTCTTT	CASSRTGVTEAFF
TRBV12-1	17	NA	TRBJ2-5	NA	TGTGCCAGCAGCTATCCTTCCCGGGACAGGGGGTCTGAGACCCAGTACTTC	CASSYPSRDRGSETQYF
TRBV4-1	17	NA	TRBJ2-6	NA	TGCGCCAGCAGCCTGACTCGTACAGGGAATGGGGCCAACGTCCTGACTTTC	CASSLTRTGNGANVLTF
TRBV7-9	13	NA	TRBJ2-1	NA	TGTGCCAGCAGTATGGGACTTCACAATGAGCAGTTCTTC	CASSMGLHNEQFF
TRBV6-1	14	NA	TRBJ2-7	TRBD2	TGTGCCAGCAGTTATAGCGGGGGGCCCTACGAGCAGTACTTC	CASSYSGGPYEQYF
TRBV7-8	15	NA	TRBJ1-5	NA	TGTGCCAGCAGCCCCCTCGCAGGGGGCAATCAGCCCCAGCATTTT	CASSPLAGGNQPQHF
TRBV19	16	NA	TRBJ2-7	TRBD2	TGTGCCAGTAGTATCATAGGTCTAGCGGGAGTCTACGAGCAGTACTTC	CASSIIGLAGVYEQYF
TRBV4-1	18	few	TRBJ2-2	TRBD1	TGCGCCAGCAGCCACCCCGGACAGGGAAGCTTGAACACCGGGGAGCTGTTTTTT	CASSHPGQGSLNTGELFF
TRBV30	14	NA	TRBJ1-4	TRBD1	TGTGCCTGGAGTTCGGGACAGGGGAATGAAAAACTGTTTTTT	CAWSSGQGNEKLFF
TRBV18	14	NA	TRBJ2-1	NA	TGTGCCAGCTCAACTGCACTACAGGGCTATGAGCAGTTCTTC	CASSTALQGYEQFF
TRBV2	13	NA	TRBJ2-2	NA	TGTGCCAGCATGGGGGAGGTGGCCGGGGAGCTGTTTTTT	CASMGEVAGELFF
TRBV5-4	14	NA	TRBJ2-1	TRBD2	TGTGCCAGCAGCTTGAGTCTGGCGGGGGATGAGCAGTTCTTC	CASSLSLAGDEQFF
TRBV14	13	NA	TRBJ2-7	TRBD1	TGTGCCAGCAGGATGACAGGGGCCGACGAGCAGTACTTC	CASRMTGADEQYF
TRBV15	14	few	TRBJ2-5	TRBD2	TGTGCCACCAGCCTTGGCGGGGGGGGCGAGACCCAGTACTTC	CATSLGGGGETQYF
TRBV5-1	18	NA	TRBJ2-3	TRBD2	TGCGCCAGCAGCCTGGGACTAGCGGGGGGTTCTAGCACAGATACGCAGTATTTT	CASSLGLAGGSSTDTQYF
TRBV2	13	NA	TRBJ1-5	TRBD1	TGTGCCAGCGCCCCCACAGGGGGCCAGCCCCAGCATTTT	CASAPTGGQPQHF
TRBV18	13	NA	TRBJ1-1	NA	TGTGCCAGCTCACCACAAGGGGACACTGAAGCTTTCTTT	CASSPQGDTEAFF
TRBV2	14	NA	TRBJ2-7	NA	TGTGCCAGCAGTGAAGGGGGACAATCCTACGAGCAGTACTTC	CASSEGGQSYEQYF
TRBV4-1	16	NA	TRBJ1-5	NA	TGCGCCAGCAGCCAATTGGTGGCGGGTGGCAATCAGCCCCAGCATTTT	CASSQLVAGGNQPQHF
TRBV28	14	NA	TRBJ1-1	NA	TGTGCCACCTTAATACAGGGTTCGAACACTGAAGCTTTCTTT	CATLIQGSNTEAFF
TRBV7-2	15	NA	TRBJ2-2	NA	TGTGCCAGCGCCCGGAGGAGTGAGGTTACCGGGGAGCTGTTTTTT	CASARRSEVTGELFF